This T cell receptor (beta chain) was obtained from a study of shared clonotypes between healthy human individuals. Trimming at V came to 3 bases and at J to 7 bases, leaving 7 bases not matched to a gene. The CDR3 spans 14 residues. From germline, CDR1 is GTSNPN and CDR2 SVGIG (reference sequence). The assay was run at deep level. Sequencing used immunoSEQ multiplex PCR; TCRdb keeps in-frame clones, though not all of them. This table has 450,000 to 500,000 clones, around 73% appearing once. This clonotype was obtained from a middle-aged woman in good health. Some clones in this sample may be carry-over from other donors' samples. Input material: PBMCs. The J gene is TRBJ2-3, the V gene TRBV30; 10 nucleotides line up with TRBD2. Here the CDR3 DNA reads TGTGCCTGGAGCGACGGACTAGCGGAGAATACGCAGTATTTT. As protein: CAWSDGLAENTQYF.